This T cell receptor beta chain originates from a study of T cell repertoires in cytomegalovirus infection. The wider study: The authors used CMV epitopes that were HLA-C-restricted (recently identified) and HLA-B-restricted (well studied). Public TCR beta signatures provided an indication of both CMV infection and a matching HLA type.

In regard to this clonotype: The antigen is not known.

Via MiXCR, TCRdb re-called the reads, giving one row per CDR3 protein. The data contain about 830,000 distinct CDR3 sequences, 32% of them singletons. Study observations and caveats: Ex vivo, HLA-C-restricted CMV-specific TCR beta clonotypes prevailed over the rest of the response. CMV carriers having the relevant HLA were flagged by cumulative public TCR beta family frequency.

There are 14 residues in the CDR3. Germline assignment: CDR1 MNHEY and CDR2 SMNVEV (reference sequence). J gave up 4 bases and V 10 bases, and 9 bases lay outside the gene matches. The TCR comes from a human donor in good health (CMV status not recorded). Some clones in this sample may be carry-over from other donors' samples. V gene TRBV27 combines with J gene TRBJ2-3, with 9 bases identical to TRBD1. Specimen: cultured CD8+ T cells from PBMCs, collected from culture after CMV antigen stimulation. The CDR3 is CATGGTGYADTQYF. CDR3 coding DNA: TGTGCCACGGGCGGGACAGGGTACGCAGATACGCAGTATTTT.